This passage covers 28 T cell receptor beta chains from one sample sequenced in a study of OX40 agonist ivuxolimab in advanced cancers. Clones were read by immunoSEQ multiplex PCR, and TCRdb kept only the in-frame ones, dropping some. The sample shows about 43,000 clones, 88% of them seen only once. Sequences were derived from CD4+ or CD8+ T cells sorted from blood, sampled in a trial of the OX40 agonist ivuxolimab. The receptor source for this set is an adult with an advanced solid tumor such as melanoma, head and neck, liver or kidney cancer.

The V gene is TRBV10-1, the J gene TRBJ2-7; D may correspond to TRBD1 or TRBD2 (6 bases each). Germline CDR1 reads WNHNN; CDR2 reads SYGVQD (reference sequence). V was clipped by 7 bases and J by 9 bases, with 31 bases between them. The CDR3 contains 17 residues. The CDR3 region is CASIPGTRDSPAGGQYF. DNA of the CDR3: TGCGCCAGCATCCCCGGGACAAGGGACTCTCCTGCCGGGGGGCAGTACTTC.

A few counts support this clone. The V call is TRBV7-9, the J call TRBJ2-7, with TRBD2 matching 7 bases. This CDR3 is built from 16 residues. Germline V gene sequence: CDR1 SEHNR, CDR2 FQNEAQ (reference sequence). Unmatched junction bases numbered 9, after V lost 4 bases and J lost 0 bases. This CDR3 is CASSWDLGTNSYEQYF. In DNA, the CDR3 is TGTGCCAGCAGCTGGGATTTAGGGACTAACTCCTACGAGCAGTACTTC.

The chain combines TRBV27 with TRBJ1-2; 10 nucleotides match TRBD1. The J segment lost 8 bases and the V segment lost 2 bases, leaving 2 bases of the junction unmatched. CDR3 length: 13 residues. The germline CDR1 and CDR2 sequences are MNHEY and SMNVEV (reference sequence). Here the CDR3 reads CASSLGQGGGYTF. For the CDR3, the DNA is TGTGCCAGCAGTTTAGGACAGGGGGGAGGCTACACCTTC.

The chain combines TRBV11-2 with TRBJ2-7, with D perhaps matching TRBD2 (6 bases). The CDR3 contains 17 residues. Germline V lookup: CDR1 SGHAT, CDR2 FQNNGV. Trimming pared 5 bases from V and 1 base from J, leaving 21 bases between. This CDR3 reads CASSRGWDGRSSYEQYF. CDR3 nucleotides: TGTGCCAGCAGCCGGGGGTGGGACGGGCGATCTTCCTACGAGCAGTACTTC.

Note on this clone: Additional DNA sequences in this sample encode the identical CDR3. The chain is built from TRBV5-1 and TRBJ1-1; possible D gene TRBD1, 6 bases. Germline V CDR1 and CDR2: SGHRS, YFSETQ. V lost 4 bases to trimming and J lost 7 bases, with 11 bases between them. The CDR3 loop spans 12 amino acids. Here the CDR3 reads CASSPETGEAFF. In DNA, the CDR3 is TGCGCCAGCAGCCCAGAGACAGGTGAAGCTTTCTTT.

The chain carries TRBV9 and TRBJ2-4; D call uncertain. V was clipped by 3 bases and J by 4 bases, with 17 bases between them. In germline, CDR1 is SGDLS, CDR2 YYNGEE. The CDR3 contains 16 residues. CDR3 nucleotides: TGTGCCAGCAGCGGATCGGCAACCAAAATAAAAAACATTCAGTACTTC. It translates to CASSGSATKIKNIQYF. Drawing the rest from reference TRBV9 and TRBJ2-4, the complete variable domain is DSGVTQTPKHLITATGQRVTLRCSPRSGDLSVYWYQQSLDQGLQFLIQYYNGEERAKGNILERFSAQQFPDLHSELNLSSLELGDSALYFCASSGSATKIKNIQYFGAGTRLSVL.

The chain links TRBV7-9 to TRBJ2-7; 8 positions match TRBD1. There are 14 residues in the CDR3. After removal of 4 bases from V and 3 bases from J, the junction contained 5 bases not matched to a gene. The germline V gene has CDR1 SEHNR and CDR2 FQNEAQ (reference sequence). The CDR3 DNA reads TGTGCCAGCAGCTCGGACAGGGACTTCTACGAGCAGTACTTC. Its protein is CASSSDRDFYEQYF.

This clone was observed a single time. The gene calls are TRBV5-4 and TRBJ2-7, with D possibly being TRBD2 (6 bases). From germline, CDR1 is SGHNT and CDR2 YYREEE (reference sequence). V lost 4 bases, J lost 6 bases, and 11 bases lay in between. The CDR3 is made up of 12 amino acids. The DNA for the CDR3 is TGTGCCAGCAGCCCGTCGCGGGGCGAGCAGTACTTC. Translation: CASSPSRGEQYF.

V is TRBV14 and J is TRBJ2-7; D could derive from TRBD1 or TRBD2 (5 bases each). With 8 bases removed from V and 0 bases from J, the gap between germline ends came to 17 bases. The CDR3 has 15 residues. Germline loops: CDR1 SGHDN, CDR2 FVKESK. The CDR3 loop is CASSQGDAGSYEQYF. CDR3 nucleotide sequence: TGTGCCAGCTCACAAGGGGACGCGGGCTCCTACGAGCAGTACTTC.

This clone was seen only once. The chain carries TRBV28 and TRBJ2-6; D is perhaps TRBD1 or TRBD2 (7 bases each). The CDR3 length is 16 residues. The germline gives CDR1 MDHEN, CDR2 SYDVKM. The V gene lost 3 bases and the J gene lost 4 bases, with 13 bases spanning the gap. CDR3 sequence (DNA): TGTGCCAGCAGTTTGGCAGGGGGGGACGGGGCCAACGTCCTGACTTTC. It encodes CASSLAGGDGANVLTF. Full variable domain (remainder filled in from reference TRBV28 and TRBJ2-6): DVKVTQSSRYLVKRTGEKVFLECVQDMDHENMFWYRQDPGLGLRLIYFSYDVKMKEKGDIPEGYSVSREKKERFSLILESASTNQTSMYLCASSLAGGDGANVLTFGAGSRLTVL.

The V and J genes are TRBV27 and TRBJ2-3, with no clear D. V was cut by 5 bases and J by 6 bases, with 21 bases left in between. There are 16 residues in the CDR3. CDR1 is MNHEY, CDR2 SMNVEV, per germline (reference sequence). The CDR3 DNA reads TGTGCCAGCAGTCCAGGCACAGAGACCACCGTGGATACGCAGTATTTT. This sequence encodes CASSPGTETTVDTQYF.

The chain couples TRBV6-5 to TRBJ1-1; TRBD1 matches 8 bases. The CDR3 length is 14 residues. Germline trimming cut 5 bases from V and 1 base from J; bases unmatched to any gene: 3. The germline gives CDR1 MNHEY, CDR2 SVGAGI. CDR3 bases: TGTGCCAGCAGTGGACAGGGAAAGAACACTGAAGCTTTCTTT. It is translated as CASSGQGKNTEAFF.

V and J are TRBV5-1 and TRBJ2-7, with TRBD1 identical over 7 bases. J was trimmed by 2 bases and V by 0 bases; bases with no gene match: 5. The CDR3 sequence is 15 residues long. Germline CDR1 is SGHRS and CDR2 is YFSETQ. CDR3 sequence (DNA): TGCGCCAGCAGCTTGGGGACAGGTAGCGCCTACGAGCAGTACTTC. Residues: CASSLGTGSAYEQYF.

As regards this clone: Just one base apart from a much larger clone, this may be a read error. The CDR3 end shows no conserved phenylalanine or tryptophan, and so a read error is likely. The DNA is omitted, as the CDR3 cannot be located on it reliably, and the CDR3 follows TCRdb's listing. The J gene is TRBJ2-2, the V gene TRBV28; no check of the table's D call, TRBD1, against the DNA was made. Inclusive of both ends, the CDR3 amounts to 13 amino acids. Germline values: CDR1 MDHEN, CDR2 SYDVKM. The CDR3 spells CASSLGRQGQPFS.

This clone was observed a few times. The chain couples TRBV7-2 to TRBJ2-7; 9 bases agree with TRBD2. J gave up 5 bases and V 0 bases, and 2 bases lay outside the gene matches. The CDR3 totals 14 residues. Germline assignment: CDR1 SGHTA and CDR2 FQGNSA. The chain's CDR3 is CASSLASGSHEQYF. The DNA for the CDR3 is TGTGCCAGCAGCTTAGCTAGCGGGAGCCACGAGCAGTACTTC.

The rearrangement uses TRBV7-8 and TRBJ2-1; the match to TRBD2 covers 8 bases. V shed 4 bases, J shed 3 bases, and the junction held 8 bases outside the gene matches. The CDR3 is made up of 16 amino acids. Per germline, CDR1 SGHVS and CDR2 FQNEAQ. The CDR3 loop is CASSSTTSGNYNEQFF. Written as DNA, the CDR3 is TGTGCCAGCAGCTCCACAACTAGCGGTAACTACAATGAGCAGTTCTTC.

The gene calls are TRBV10-1 and TRBJ2-2, with TRBD2 identical over 8 bases. This CDR3 region has 16 residues. Trimming took 3 bases from V and 1 from J; bases not matched to a gene: 4. CDR1 WNHNN and CDR2 SYGVQD come from the germline V gene (reference sequence). The CDR3 sequence is CASSEWTSRNTGELFF. The CDR3 DNA follows: TGCGCCAGCAGTGAATGGACTAGCAGGAACACCGGGGAGCTGTTTTTT.

This sequence joins TRBV6-5 and TRBJ1-2; no clear D gene. Germline V lookup: CDR1 MNHEY, CDR2 SVGAGI. There are 13 residues in the CDR3. Trimming took 2 bases from V and 3 from J, leaving 7 bases between them. CDR3 amino acids: CASSYTAYYGYTF. The CDR3 DNA reads TGTGCCAGCAGTTACACCGCGTACTATGGCTACACCTTC.

The J gene is TRBJ2-3, the V gene TRBV28, with D possibly TRBD2 on 6 matching bases. CDR3 size: 16 residues. Looked up from germline, CDR1 is MDHEN and CDR2 is SYDVKM. The ends were cut back, 4 bases at V and 3 bases at J, with 17 bases in the middle. The CDR3 region has the DNA TGTGCCAGCAGTTCCTCTGGACTATTTGGTACAGATACGCAGTATTTT. It encodes CASSSSGLFGTDTQYF. The entire variable domain, with the rest obtained from reference TRBV28 and TRBJ2-3, is as follows: DVKVTQSSRYLVKRTGEKVFLECVQDMDHENMFWYRQDPGLGLRLIYFSYDVKMKEKGDIPEGYSVSREKKERFSLILESASTNQTSMYLCASSSSGLFGTDTQYFGPGTRLTVL.

V and J are TRBV7-3 and TRBJ2-5; 7 bases agree with TRBD1. The germline V gene encodes CDR1 SGHTA and CDR2 FQGTGA. This CDR3 contains 15 residues. The junction had 11 bases not matched to a gene; V was cut back by 5 bases and J by 5 bases. CDR3 DNA: TGTGCCAGCAGCCCCTCAAAGGGGGCTTGGGAGACCCAGTACTTC. This codes for CASSPSKGAWETQYF.

The chain employs TRBV5-4 and TRBJ2-1, with TRBD2 matching 9 bases. The J segment lost 8 bases and the V segment lost 2 bases, leaving 8 bases of the junction unmatched. The CDR3 length is 15 residues. Per the germline V gene, CDR1 is SGHNT and CDR2 is YYREEE (reference sequence). The chain's CDR3 is CASSLIGLAIDEQFF. As DNA, the CDR3 is TGTGCCAGCAGCTTAATAGGACTAGCGATCGATGAGCAGTTCTTC.

The J gene is TRBJ2-7, the V gene TRBV27; D gene unclear. Germline assignment: CDR1 MNHEY and CDR2 SMNVEV (reference sequence). The V gene lost 4 bases and the J gene lost 2 bases, with 21 bases spanning the gap. The CDR3 contains 17 residues. The CDR3 protein is CASSYRLKPRDTYEQYF. The CDR3 DNA sequence: TGTGCCAGCAGTTACCGTTTGAAACCGCGAGATACCTACGAGCAGTACTTC.

This chain joins TRBV9 and TRBJ1-3; 8 bases line up with TRBD1. This CDR3 spans 15 amino acids. CDR1 and CDR2 (germline): SGDLS, YYNGEE. The J segment lost 2 bases and the V segment lost 0 bases, leaving 1 base of the junction unmatched. The CDR3, as DNA: TGTGCCAGCAGCGTAGCCAGGGGGCCTGGAAACACCATATATTTT. It yields the protein CASSVARGPGNTIYF.

The count of this clone is one. This sequence joins TRBV2 and TRBJ2-7; 8 positions agree with TRBD2. V was pared by 5 bases and J by 3 bases, with 3 bases of the junction left unmatched. The CDR3 spans 13 residues. Per the germline V gene, CDR1 is SNHLY and CDR2 is FYNNEI. CDR3 loop: CASSPGLVYEQYF. CDR3 in DNA: TGTGCCAGCAGTCCGGGACTAGTCTACGAGCAGTACTTC.

The J gene is TRBJ2-7, the V gene TRBV6-1, with a weak D call TRBD2 (5 bases). This CDR3 region has 16 residues. V was cut by 2 bases and J by 2 bases, with 16 bases left in between. The V gene's germline CDR1 is MNHNS and CDR2 SASEGT. The CDR3 DNA reads as TGTGCCAGCAGTGAATGGGCCTCCCTAGCCCCCTACGAGCAGTACTTC. Its protein product is CASSEWASLAPYEQYF.

The J gene is TRBJ2-5, the V gene TRBV10-2; 9 bases are shared with TRBD1. This CDR3 region has 15 residues. Germline-derived CDR1 and CDR2 are WSHSY and SAAADI. The junction had 17 bases not matched to a gene; V was cut back by 7 bases and J by 11 bases. The chain's CDR3 is CASNWDRALIGSQYF. CDR3 DNA sequence: TGCGCCAGCAATTGGGACAGGGCCCTCATTGGGTCACAGTACTTC.

The chain joins TRBV4-1 to TRBJ2-7, with TRBD2 as a possible D gene (7 bases). Germline CDR1 is MGHRA and CDR2 is YSYEKL. V was shortened by 2 bases and J by 0 bases, with 14 bases between the two germline ends. The CDR3 contains 16 residues. For the CDR3, the DNA is TGCGCCAGCAGCCAACTCGGGGGGCCCTCCTCCTACGAGCAGTACTTC. It is translated as CASSQLGGPSSYEQYF.

The rearrangement joins TRBV7-9 to TRBJ1-1, with 9 bases identical to TRBD1. The CDR3 has 17 amino acids. From germline, CDR1 is SEHNR and CDR2 FQNEAQ (reference sequence). Trimming removed 5 bases from V and 5 bases from J; junction bases left unmatched: 15. This CDR3 is CASSPIGAGTGQTEAFF. The DNA of the CDR3 is TGTGCCAGCAGCCCGATAGGGGCAGGGACAGGGCAGACTGAAGCTTTCTTT.